The rows below give T cell receptor beta chains drawn from one sample of a study of T cells in Graves' hyperthyroidism and ophthalmopathy. TCRdb passed the multiplex PCR reads through MiXCR, listing each CDR3 protein once. Of almost 600,000 distinct CDR3 sequences in the sample, around 14% were seen once. What was sequenced was blood. The receptors stem from a woman aged 30 to 39 with Graves' hyperthyroidism that later progressed to Graves' ophthalmopathy. CDR3s leave out the opening cysteine and the closing phenylalanine or tryptophan. Fields, in order: V gene, clone size, CDR3 protein. Rows may omit the clone size; those that give it use once, few, many or a size class.

V gene: TRBV28; clone size: NA; CDR3 protein: ARTVRTQTGMNTEAF
V gene: TRBV14; clone size: many; CDR3 protein: ASSQATETQY
V gene: TRBV28; clone size: many; CDR3 protein: ASSLGGINTEAF
V gene: TRBV11-3; clone size: many; CDR3 protein: ASSLLGWNNTGELF
V gene: TRBV19; clone size: NA; CDR3 protein: ASSKGQGNEKLF
V gene: TRBV6-1; clone size: many; CDR3 protein: ASSLLTPWTSGVEQY
V gene: TRBV3-1; clone size: NA; CDR3 protein: ASSALRTGETQY
V gene: TRBV18; clone size: NA; CDR3 protein: ASSPGGGSNTEAF
V gene: TRBV4-1; clone size: few; CDR3 protein: ASSQRTGYNEQF
V gene: TRBV24-1; clone size: few; CDR3 protein: ATSEAPSGNTGELF
V gene: TRBV7-9; clone size: few; CDR3 protein: ASSLATGGDEKLS
V gene: TRBV5-1; clone size: many; CDR3 protein: ASSLASEGPSTDTQY
V gene: TRBV7-9; clone size: many; CDR3 protein: ASSLAGAGPEAF